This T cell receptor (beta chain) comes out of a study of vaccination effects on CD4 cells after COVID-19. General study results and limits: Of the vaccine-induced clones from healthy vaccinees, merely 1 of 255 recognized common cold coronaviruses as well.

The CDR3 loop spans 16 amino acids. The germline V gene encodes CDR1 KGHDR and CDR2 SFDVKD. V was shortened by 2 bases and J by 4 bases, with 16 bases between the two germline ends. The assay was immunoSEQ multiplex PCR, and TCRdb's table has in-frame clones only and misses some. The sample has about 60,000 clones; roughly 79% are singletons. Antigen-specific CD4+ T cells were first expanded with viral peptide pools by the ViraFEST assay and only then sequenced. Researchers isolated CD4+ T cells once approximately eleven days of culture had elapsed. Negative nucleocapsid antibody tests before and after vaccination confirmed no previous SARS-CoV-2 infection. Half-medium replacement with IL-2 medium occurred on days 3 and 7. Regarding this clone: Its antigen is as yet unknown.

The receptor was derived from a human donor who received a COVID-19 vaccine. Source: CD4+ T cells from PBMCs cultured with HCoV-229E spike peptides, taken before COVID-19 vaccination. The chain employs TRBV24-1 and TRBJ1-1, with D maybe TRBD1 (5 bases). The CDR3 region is CATSDSRLGESTEAFF. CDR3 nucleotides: TGTGCCACCAGTGATTCAAGGCTGGGGGAGAGCACTGAAGCTTTCTTT.